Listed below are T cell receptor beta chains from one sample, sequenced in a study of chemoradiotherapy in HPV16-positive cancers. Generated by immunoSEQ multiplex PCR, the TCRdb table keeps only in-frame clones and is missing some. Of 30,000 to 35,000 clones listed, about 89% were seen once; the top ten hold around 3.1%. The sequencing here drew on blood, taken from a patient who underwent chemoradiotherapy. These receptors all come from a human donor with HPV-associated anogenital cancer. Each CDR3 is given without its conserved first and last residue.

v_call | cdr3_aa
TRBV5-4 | ASSLPGNTIY
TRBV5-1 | ASTTAGAQETQY
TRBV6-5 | ASSPRTSGRDEQF
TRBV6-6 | ASSIPGAEQY
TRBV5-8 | ASSSENIQY
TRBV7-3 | ASSLAGAGANVLT
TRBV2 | ASGEGEYYEQY
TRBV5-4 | ASSQQTGDEQY
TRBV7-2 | ASSAVGWGAQH
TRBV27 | ASSLRRDSFYGYT
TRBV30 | AWSVAGRSYGYT
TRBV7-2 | ASSLARRGKLF
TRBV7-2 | ASSLRLKGGADTQY
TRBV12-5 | ASALRGGTDTQY
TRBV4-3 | ASSQDYGQAVNEKLF
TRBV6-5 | ASSRQGGEKLF
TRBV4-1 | ASSQDEGINGYT
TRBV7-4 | ASSSPRGFFNQPQH
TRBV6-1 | ASSEAYRVGQPQH
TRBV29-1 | SARQGGDNQPQH
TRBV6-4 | ASSLERGVGTDTQY
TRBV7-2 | ASSFWNGELF
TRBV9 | ASSTQQGTKTGELF
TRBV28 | ASSPFPYEQY
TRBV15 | ATSRDFQRTNGYT
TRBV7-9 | ASSFLGGTGTGELF
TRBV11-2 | ASSFGQAYGYT
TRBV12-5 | ASGGGTTNTEAF
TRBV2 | ASSARDSPSPLH
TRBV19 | ASKPGQVSGNTIY
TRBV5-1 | ASSLASAGTDTQY
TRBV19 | ASRTSGTGELF
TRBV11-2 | ASSFRGTGSYEQY
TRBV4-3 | ASSQADRANTEAF
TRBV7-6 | ASSLADLSGRAPQKTQY
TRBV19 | ASSIGNTEAF
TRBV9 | ASSVAGGGGEAF
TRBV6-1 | ASSEAGNSGNTIY
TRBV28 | ASSLRGYDSPLH
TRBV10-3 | AISEGAGETQY
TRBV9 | ASSVAQGGNTIY
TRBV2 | ASSPGPGNTIY